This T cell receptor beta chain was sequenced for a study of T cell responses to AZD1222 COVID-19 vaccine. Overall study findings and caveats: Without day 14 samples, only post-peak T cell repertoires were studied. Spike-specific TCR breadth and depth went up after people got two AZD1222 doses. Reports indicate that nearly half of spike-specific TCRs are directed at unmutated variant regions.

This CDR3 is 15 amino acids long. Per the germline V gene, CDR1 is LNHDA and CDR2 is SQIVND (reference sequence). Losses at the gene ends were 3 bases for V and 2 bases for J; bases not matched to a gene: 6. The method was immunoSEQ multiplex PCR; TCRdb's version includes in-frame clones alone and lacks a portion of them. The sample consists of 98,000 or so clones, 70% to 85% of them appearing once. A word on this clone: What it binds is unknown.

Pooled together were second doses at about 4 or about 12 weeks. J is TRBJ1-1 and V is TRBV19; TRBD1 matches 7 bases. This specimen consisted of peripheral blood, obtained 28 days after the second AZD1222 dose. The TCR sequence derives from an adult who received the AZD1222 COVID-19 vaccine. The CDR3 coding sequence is TGTGCCAGTAGTATCGCAGGGGGTATTAACACTGAAGCTTTCTTT. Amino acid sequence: CASSIAGGINTEAFF.